This T cell receptor beta chain was sequenced during a study of blood T cell repertoires in COVID-19. Looking at the study overall: Sites in the United States, Italy and Spain provided acute and convalescent COVID-19 samples. In each case, the material was cDNA or gDNA derived from T cells, B-cell-depleted T cells, or PBMCs.

In the source study's methods: From reference gene primer amplification, estimates of nucleated cell counts were derived. Measured with immunoSEQ multiplex PCR; TCRdb has only the in-frame clones, and not every one. Clonal size and the V and J genes are those of that table, whereas D and trimming came from the DNA. The top ten hold around an eighth of the sample, which has about 160,000 clones, 80% to 90% seen once. This CDR3 is 14 amino acids long. The germline gives CDR1 MNHEY, CDR2 SMNVEV (reference sequence). V was trimmed by 5 bases and J by 2 bases, leaving 10 bases between them. The source is a man aged 18 to 30 with COVID-19, enrolled during active disease. The chain has TRBV27 and TRBJ2-1, with D perhaps matching TRBD1 (6 bases). Sequencing was done on a sample of peripheral blood. CDR3 amino acids: CASSPGVAYNEQFF. The CDR3 DNA follows: TGTGCCAGCAGTCCAGGGGTCGCCTACAATGAGCAGTTCTTC.